A single sample is the source of the 21 T cell receptor beta chains below, sequenced in a study of shared T cell receptors in the human thymus. Some clones are missing from TCRdb's copy, which holds only in-frame ones; the method was immunoSEQ multiplex PCR. The table includes hundreds of thousands of clones, about 89% detected once. This same sample was also part of a study on human thymus T cells.

The material sequenced was thymocytes. The receptors come from a boy under two years old with a congenital heart defect.

The sample holds one count of this clone. The chain carries TRBV7-2 and TRBJ2-5; a possible D gene is TRBD2 (5 bases). Per germline, CDR1 SGHTA and CDR2 FQGNSA. V lost 1 base, J lost 4 bases, and 7 bases lay in between. The CDR3 covers 13 residues. This CDR3 reads CASSLGGRETQYF. In DNA, the CDR3 is TGTGCCAGCAGCTTAGGAGGGAGAGAGACCCAGTACTTC.

This chain links TRBV6-6 with TRBJ2-1; the D is unclear. V was pared by 6 bases and J by 0 bases, with 12 bases between. Germline values: CDR1 MNHNY, CDR2 SVGAGI (reference sequence). The CDR3 sequence is 15 residues long. CDR3 region: CASRSDQASYNEQFF. As DNA, the CDR3 is TGTGCCAGCAGGTCCGACCAGGCCTCCTACAATGAGCAGTTCTTC.

The chain couples TRBV6-5 to TRBJ1-1; D gene uncertain. There are 14 residues in the CDR3. Trimming stripped 4 bases from V and 4 bases from J, with 13 bases between. Germline V gene sequence: CDR1 MNHEY, CDR2 SVGAGI. CDR3 in amino acids: CASSSVHGGTEAFF. The CDR3, as DNA: TGTGCCAGCAGTTCCGTACACGGCGGCACTGAAGCTTTCTTT.

This chain uses TRBV27 with TRBJ1-1; the D gene is possibly TRBD1 (6 bases). Trimming removed 5 bases at V and 4 bases at J, with 23 bases between. CDR3 size: 17 residues. CDR1 MNHEY and CDR2 SMNVEV come from the germline V gene (reference sequence). The DNA for the CDR3 is TGTGCCAGCAGTCCACTAAAGGTACCAGGGGTTGGCACTGAAGCTTTCTTT. Translated: CASSPLKVPGVGTEAFF.

Only one count was recorded for this clone. V usage is TRBV18 and J usage is TRBJ2-5; weak D call: TRBD2 (5 bases). Germline CDR1 is KGHSH and CDR2 is LQKENI. The CDR3 runs 14 residues. The V gene lost 3 bases and the J gene lost 4 bases, with 12 bases spanning the gap. Here the CDR3 DNA reads TGTGCCAGCTCACCTGCGAGGGAGCTAGAGACCCAGTACTTC. This codes for CASSPARELETQYF.

The chain is built from TRBV7-8 and TRBJ2-1, with TRBD1 matching 8 bases. Germline trimming cut 4 bases from V and 6 bases from J; bases unmatched to any gene: 2. Germline V CDR1 and CDR2: SGHVS, FQNEAQ. The length of the CDR3 is 13 residues. Written as DNA, the CDR3 is TGTGCCAGCAGCTCGACAGGGGTCAATGAGCAGTTCTTC. Protein sequence: CASSSTGVNEQFF. The full variable domain, in which reference TRBV7-8 and TRBJ2-1 provide the parts outside the CDR3, is GAGVSQSPRYKVAKRGQDVALRCDPISGHVSLFWYQQALGQGPEFLTYFQNEAQLDKSGLPSDRFFAERPEGSVSTLKIQRTQQEDSAVYLCASSSTGVNEQFFGPGTRLTVL.

The CDR3 DNA reads TGTGCCAGCAGTTTTCAGGGGCGAGGTCAGCCCCAGCATTTT. It translates to CASSFQGRGQPQHF. V and J are TRBV27 and TRBJ1-5, with D possibly being TRBD1 (6 bases). The CDR3 is 14 amino acids. Germline V gene sequence: CDR1 MNHEY, CDR2 SMNVEV (reference sequence). The V gene lost 3 bases and the J gene lost 6 bases, with 12 bases spanning the gap.

This clone was detected only once. This chain connects TRBV5-1 to TRBJ2-1; 11 bases line up with TRBD2. This CDR3 is 17 amino acids long. The germline gives CDR1 SGHRS, CDR2 YFSETQ. The trim removed 3 bases at V and 9 bases at J, leaving 14 bases unmatched. DNA for the CDR3: TGCGCCAGCAGCTACCAACAAACTAGCGGGGGTCCCCGTGAGCAGTTCTTC. Translation: CASSYQQTSGGPREQFF.

This clone has just one count. V and J are TRBV28 and TRBJ2-7, with no clear D. The CDR3 spans 12 residues. Germline V lookup: CDR1 MDHEN, CDR2 SYDVKM. V dropped 5 bases and J dropped 3 bases, with 8 bases sitting between them. Here the CDR3 reads CASSPSIYEQYF. The CDR3 DNA follows: TGTGCCAGCAGTCCATCAATCTACGAGCAGTACTTC.

The chain has TRBV28 and TRBJ2-1; D is possibly TRBD1 (6 bases). The CDR3 is 14 amino acids. V lost 2 bases and J lost 3, with 8 bases in between. Looked up from germline, CDR1 is MDHEN and CDR2 is SYDVKM. For the CDR3, the DNA is TGTGCCAGCAGTTTAAGGGGGATCTACAATGAGCAGTTCTTC. Amino acid sequence: CASSLRGIYNEQFF.

A word on this clone: A read error may account for a junction end that differs from germline. The V and J genes are TRBV11-2 and TRBJ2-7; 8 nucleotides agree with TRBD1. The germline CDR1 and CDR2 sequences are SGHAT and FQNNGV. CDR3 length: 15 residues. CDR3 sequence: CATSHPGLDRVEQYF. The CDR3 nucleotides read TGTGCCACCAGCCACCCCGGCCTGGACAGGGTGGAGCAGTACTTC.

This chain uses TRBV29-1 with TRBJ2-7; perhaps TRBD1 as D (6 bases). V was shortened by 6 bases and J by 4 bases, with 25 bases between the two germline ends. The CDR3 spans 16 residues. Germline V gene lookup returns CDR1 SQVTM and CDR2 ANQGSEA. The CDR3 sequence is CSVYFPKIEQGYEQYF. CDR3 DNA: TGCAGCGTCTATTTCCCGAAAATAGAACAGGGTTACGAGCAGTACTTC.

The rearrangement uses TRBV5-5 and TRBJ2-7; 7 bases line up with TRBD2. Per germline, CDR1 SGHKS and CDR2 YYEKEE (reference sequence). This CDR3 comprises 13 residues. V shed 7 bases, J shed 4 bases, and the junction held 8 bases outside the gene matches. CDR3 region: CASCGGGEYEQYF. The CDR3, as DNA: TGTGCCAGCTGCGGGGGAGGGGAGTACGAGCAGTACTTC.

V and J are TRBV11-2 and TRBJ2-7; 8 nucleotides match TRBD1. CDR1 and CDR2 from the germline V gene are SGHAT and FQNNGV. This CDR3 region has 15 residues. Losses at the gene ends were 8 bases for V and 3 bases for J; bases not matched to a gene: 12. The CDR3 loop is CASHESGTGHYEQYF. As DNA, the CDR3 is TGTGCCAGCCACGAGTCCGGGACAGGTCACTACGAGCAGTACTTC.

The chain employs TRBV28 and TRBJ1-2; 8 bases line up with TRBD1. The trim removed 7 bases at V and 6 bases at J, leaving 13 bases unmatched. The CDR3 length is 15 residues. The V gene's germline CDR1 is MDHEN and CDR2 SYDVKM. CDR3 sequence (DNA): TGTGCCAGCACCCCCAAACAGGGGGAAACGGATGGCTACACCTTC. Translated: CASTPKQGETDGYTF.

The rearrangement joins TRBV11-2 to TRBJ2-1; D is possibly TRBD1 (6 bases). Trimming cost V 2 bases and J 1 base, with 9 bases left between them. The germline gives CDR1 SGHAT, CDR2 FQNNGV. The CDR3 length is 15 residues. The CDR3 nucleotides are TGTGCCAGCAGCTTACAGGGGCTGTCCTACAATGAGCAGTTCTTC. Translating gives CASSLQGLSYNEQFF. The whole variable domain, remainder taken from reference TRBV11-2 and TRBJ2-1, is EAGVAQSPRYKIIEKRQSVAFWCNPISGHATLYWYQQILGQGPKLLIQFQNNGVVDDSQLPKDRFSAERLKGVDSTLKIQPAKLEDSAVYLCASSLQGLSYNEQFFGPGTRLTVL.

A single count supports this clone. The chain recombines TRBV7-9 with TRBJ2-7, with TRBD2 matching over 7 bases. The length of the CDR3 is 17 residues. In germline, CDR1 is SEHNR, CDR2 FQNEAQ (reference sequence). Losses at the gene ends were 1 base for V and 3 bases for J; bases not matched to a gene: 12. CDR3 nucleotides: TGTGCCAGCAGCTTAGGAGGGACTACCCCCCGGAACTACGAGCAGTACTTC. Translated: CASSLGGTTPRNYEQYF. Based on the CDR3 plus reference TRBV7-9 and TRBJ2-7, the full variable domain is DTGVSQNPRHKITKRGQNVTFRCDPISEHNRLYWYRQTLGQGPEFLTYFQNEAQLEKSRLLSDRFSAERPKGSFSTLEIQRTEQGDSAMYLCASSLGGTTPRNYEQYFGPGTRLTVT.

The V and J genes are TRBV2 and TRBJ2-1; TRBD2 aligns across 7 bases. V was pared by 5 bases and J by 5 bases, with 12 bases of the junction left unmatched. The germline gives CDR1 SNHLY, CDR2 FYNNEI. The CDR3 is 16 residues long. CDR3 loop: CASSRGAGVPHNEQFF. The DNA for the CDR3 is TGTGCCAGCAGTCGCGGGGCGGGAGTGCCCCACAATGAGCAGTTCTTC.

V is TRBV5-6 and J is TRBJ1-3, with TRBD1 identical over 7 bases. Germline values: CDR1 SGHDT, CDR2 YYEEEE. The CDR3 has 13 residues. The V and J ends lost 2 bases and 4 bases, in that order; junction bases with no gene match: 0. The CDR3 DNA reads TGTGCCAGCAGCTTACAGGGGGGAAACACCATATATTTT. Its protein is CASSLQGGNTIYF.

This chain connects TRBV18 to TRBJ2-1, with unresolved D. V gave up 4 bases and J gave up 2 bases, with 6 bases separating them. The germline V gene has CDR1 KGHSH and CDR2 LQKENI. The CDR3 is 13 amino acids. The DNA of the CDR3 is TGTGCCAGCTCACTTCAAACCTACAATGAGCAGTTCTTC. Residues: CASSLQTYNEQFF.

The J gene is TRBJ2-1, the V gene TRBV7-2; 9 bases map to TRBD1. The V gene's germline CDR1 is SGHTA and CDR2 FQGNSA. V lost 5 bases and J lost 14; bases outside the gene matches: 10. The CDR3 sequence is 13 residues long. The CDR3 DNA reads as TGTGCCAGCAGCCCACCGCTCCGGGACAGGGAGTTCTTC. Its translation is CASSPPLRDREFF.